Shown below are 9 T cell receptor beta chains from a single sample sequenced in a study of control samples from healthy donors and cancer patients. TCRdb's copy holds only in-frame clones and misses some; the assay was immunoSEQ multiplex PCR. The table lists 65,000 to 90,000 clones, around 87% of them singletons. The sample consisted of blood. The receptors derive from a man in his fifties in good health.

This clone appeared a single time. For the CDR3, the DNA is TGCAGCGCTACACGGACAGGGGCAGATACGCAGTATTTT. Its protein product is CSATRTGADTQYF. This rearrangement joins TRBV29-1 to TRBJ2-3; 9 bases align to TRBD1. CDR3 length: 13 residues. The germline gives CDR1 SQVTM, CDR2 ANQGSEA. With 7 bases clipped from V and 4 bases from J, the junction kept 6 bases outside the gene matches.

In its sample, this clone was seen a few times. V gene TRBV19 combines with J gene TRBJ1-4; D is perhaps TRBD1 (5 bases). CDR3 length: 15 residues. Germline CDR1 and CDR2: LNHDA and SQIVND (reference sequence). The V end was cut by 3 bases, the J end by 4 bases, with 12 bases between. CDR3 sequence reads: CASSIPQGLNEKLFF. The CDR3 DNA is TGTGCCAGTAGTATTCCCCAGGGACTTAATGAAAAACTGTTTTTT.

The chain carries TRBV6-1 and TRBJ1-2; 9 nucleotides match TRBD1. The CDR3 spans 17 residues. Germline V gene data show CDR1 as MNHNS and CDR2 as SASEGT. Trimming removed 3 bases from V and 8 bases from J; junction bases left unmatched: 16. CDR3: CASSDIHSGTGRNGYTF. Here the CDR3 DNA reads TGTGCCAGCAGTGACATCCATTCCGGGACAGGGCGTAACGGCTACACCTTC.

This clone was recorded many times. Here the CDR3 reads CASSLGMDRLRGYTF. The CDR3 DNA is TGTGCCAGCAGCTTGGGGATGGACAGGCTTCGAGGCTACACCTTC. The gene calls are TRBV5-6 and TRBJ1-2; 7 bases are shared with TRBD1. Per germline, CDR1 SGHDT and CDR2 YYEEEE. The junction had 10 bases not matched to a gene; V was cut back by 0 bases and J by 8 bases. The CDR3 contains 15 residues. Looking up the rest from reference TRBV5-6 and TRBJ1-2 gives the full variable domain: DAGVTQSPTHLIKTRGQQVTLRCSPKSGHDTVSWYQQALGQGPQFIFQYYEEEERQRGNFPDRFSGHQFPNYSSELNVNALLLGDSALYLCASSLGMDRLRGYTFGSGTRLTVV.

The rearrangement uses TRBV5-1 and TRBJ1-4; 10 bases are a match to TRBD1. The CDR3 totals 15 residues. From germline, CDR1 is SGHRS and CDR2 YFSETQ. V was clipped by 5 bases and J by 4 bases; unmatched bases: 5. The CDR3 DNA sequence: TGCGCCAGCAGAGACAGGGGGCAGGTTAATGAAAAACTGTTTTTT. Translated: CASRDRGQVNEKLFF.

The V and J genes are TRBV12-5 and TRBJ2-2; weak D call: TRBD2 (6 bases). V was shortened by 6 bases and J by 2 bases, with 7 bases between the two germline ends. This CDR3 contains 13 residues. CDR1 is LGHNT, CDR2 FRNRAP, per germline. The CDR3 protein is CASGRGNTGELFF. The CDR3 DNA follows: TGTGCTAGTGGGCGGGGTAACACCGGGGAGCTGTTTTTT.

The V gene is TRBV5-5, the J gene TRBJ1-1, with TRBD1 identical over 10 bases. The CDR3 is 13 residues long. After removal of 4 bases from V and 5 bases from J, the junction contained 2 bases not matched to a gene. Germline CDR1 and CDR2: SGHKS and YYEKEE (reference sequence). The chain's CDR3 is CASSGTGETEAFF. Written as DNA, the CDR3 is TGTGCCAGCAGCGGGACAGGGGAAACTGAAGCTTTCTTT.

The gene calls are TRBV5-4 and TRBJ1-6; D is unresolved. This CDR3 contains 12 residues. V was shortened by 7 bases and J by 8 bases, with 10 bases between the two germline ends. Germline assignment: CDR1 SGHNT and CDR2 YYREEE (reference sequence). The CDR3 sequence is CASSERDSPLHF. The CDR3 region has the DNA TGTGCCAGCTCAGAGAGGGATTCACCCCTCCACTTT.

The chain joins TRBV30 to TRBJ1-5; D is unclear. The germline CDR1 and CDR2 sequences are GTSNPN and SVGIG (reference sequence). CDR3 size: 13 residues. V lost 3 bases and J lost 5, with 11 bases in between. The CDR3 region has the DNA TGTGCCTGGAGCCCCCTGATTGATCAGCCCCAGCATTTT. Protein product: CAWSPLIDQPQHF.